This TCR beta chain derives from a study of spatial heterogeneity in lung cancer. Study-wide results and caveats: Counts of expanded intratumoral alpha and beta TCRs tracked tumor mutation counts.

The time point: sample taken at primary tumor resection. TCRdb independently ran MiXCR on the 5' RACE reads; one entry per CDR3 protein. Altogether 13,000 or so distinct CDR3 sequences are present, 3% to 4% being singletons, with the ten largest covering around a sixth. Losses at the gene ends were 7 bases for V and 5 bases for J; bases not matched to a gene: 9. The CDR3 totals 14 residues. Germline V gives CDR1 WSHSY, CDR2 SAAADI. As for this clonotype: Its antigen is unknown.

The starting material was lung tumor tissue, obtained at surgery. V gene TRBV10-2 combines with J gene TRBJ1-1, with 8 bases fitting TRBD1. This TCR was recovered from a male donor with early-stage non-small cell lung cancer. Here the CDR3 reads CASNQQGVVTEAFF. As DNA, the CDR3 is TGCGCCAGCAACCAACAGGGGGTAGTTACTGAAGCTTTCTTT.